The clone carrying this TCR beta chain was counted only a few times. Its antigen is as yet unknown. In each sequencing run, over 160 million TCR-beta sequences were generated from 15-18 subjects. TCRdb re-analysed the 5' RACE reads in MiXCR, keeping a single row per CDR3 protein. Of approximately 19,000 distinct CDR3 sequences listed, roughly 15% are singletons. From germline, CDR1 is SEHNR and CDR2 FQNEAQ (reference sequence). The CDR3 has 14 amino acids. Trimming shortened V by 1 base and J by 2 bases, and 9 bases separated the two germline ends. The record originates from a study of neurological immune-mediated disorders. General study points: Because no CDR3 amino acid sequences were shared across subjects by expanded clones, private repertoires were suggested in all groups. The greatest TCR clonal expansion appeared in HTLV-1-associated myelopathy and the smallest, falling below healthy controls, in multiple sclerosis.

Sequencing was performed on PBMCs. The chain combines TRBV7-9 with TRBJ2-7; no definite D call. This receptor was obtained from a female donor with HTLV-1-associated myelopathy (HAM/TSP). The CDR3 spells CASSLDTHPYEQYF. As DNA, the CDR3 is TGTGCCAGCAGCTTAGATACCCATCCCTACGAGCAGTACTTC.